Each of the 31 T cell receptor beta chains below was sequenced from the same sample in a study of T cells in Graves' hyperthyroidism and ophthalmopathy. The CDR3 regions of TCR beta were amplified from RNA transcripts. The TCR CDR3 was amplified in a first-round RT-PCR using the HTBI primer set. Each CDR3 protein gets one entry after TCRdb re-called the multiplex PCR reads with MiXCR. Here the sample spans roughly 520,000 distinct CDR3 sequences, approximately 25% being singletons. Sequenced material: blood. Receptors were obtained from a woman in her 30s with Graves' ophthalmopathy.

This clonotype was seen ten or more times. The chain combines TRBV15 with TRBJ2-7, with TRBD1 as a possible D gene (5 bases). There are 15 residues in the CDR3. The ends were cut back, 4 bases at V and 5 bases at J, with 18 bases in the middle. Per the germline V gene, CDR1 is LNHNV and CDR2 is YYDKDF (reference sequence). CDR3 sequence: CATSIRRLQGDEQYF. CDR3 nucleotide sequence: TGTGCCACCAGCATCCGGAGACTCCAGGGCGACGAGCAGTACTTC.

This clonotype was observed at least ten times. The J gene is TRBJ1-1, the V gene TRBV2; 7 nucleotides match TRBD1. CDR1 and CDR2 from the germline V gene are SNHLY and FYNNEI. CDR3 size: 13 residues. The V and J ends lost 2 bases and 6 bases, in that order; junction bases with no gene match: 3. DNA of the CDR3: TGTGCCAGCAGTGAACAGGGGGGGGCTGAAGCTTTCTTT. Its translation: CASSEQGGAEAFF.

This clonotype was seen repeatedly, ten times or more. In DNA form, the CDR3 reads TGTGCCAGCACGACACAGGGGTCGGGCTATGGCTACACCTTC. It yields the protein CASTTQGSGYGYTF. This chain connects TRBV28 to TRBJ1-2, with 7 nucleotides matching TRBD1. V trimming: 7 bases; J trimming: 4 bases; junction bases outside the gene matches: 9. CDR3 size: 14 residues. CDR1 is MDHEN, CDR2 SYDVKM, per germline.

The table lists this clonotype with many counts. The CDR3 protein is CASSPGQGALRNTIYF. CDR3 DNA sequence: TGTGCCAGCAGTCCGGGACAGGGAGCCCTCCGAAACACCATATATTTT. V is TRBV12-3 or TRBV12-4 and J is TRBJ1-3; 9 bases fit TRBD1. With V trimmed by 5 bases and J by 5 bases, 10 bases remained unmatched. The CDR3 is 16 residues long.

Ten or more counts support this clonotype. This chain joins TRBV27 and TRBJ2-2; 7 bases are a match to TRBD1. The CDR3 loop spans 15 amino acids. J lost 4 bases, V lost 7 bases, and 9 bases had no gene match. Germline-derived CDR1 and CDR2 are MNHEY and SMNVEV (reference sequence). The CDR3, as DNA: TGTGCCAGCACCCCGACAGGGTACAGCACCGGGGAGCTGTTTTTT. This translates into CASTPTGYSTGELFF.

The gene calls are TRBV7-2 and TRBJ1-1; possibly TRBD1 for D (6 bases). Trimming stripped 4 bases from V and 4 bases from J, with 13 bases between. The CDR3 has 14 residues. Germline CDR1 and CDR2: SGHTA and FQGNSA. The CDR3 region is CASSSRGWGTEAFF. In DNA, the CDR3 is TGTGCCAGCAGCTCCAGGGGTTGGGGCACTGAAGCTTTCTTT.

This clonotype was observed at least ten times. The gene calls are TRBV6-2 or TRBV6-3 and TRBJ2-5; the D is unclear. Germline CDR1 reads MNHEY; CDR2 reads SVGEGT. Trimming stripped 2 bases from V and 3 bases from J, with 7 bases between. The CDR3 is 13 residues long. In DNA form, the CDR3 reads TGTGCCAGCAGTTACCCGCTAGAAGAGACCCAGTACTTC. Translation gives CASSYPLEETQYF.

The chain is built from TRBV27 and TRBJ2-5; D possibly corresponds to TRBD1 (6 bases). This CDR3 comprises 16 residues. Germline CDR1 and CDR2: MNHEY and SMNVEV (reference sequence). Deletions cut 0 bases from V and 1 base from J, with 12 bases between. The CDR3 DNA is TGTGCCAGCAGTTTATCTGTCGGACAGAGCCAAGAGACCCAGTACTTC. It yields the protein CASSLSVGQSQETQYF.

This chain uses TRBV30 with TRBJ1-2, with 7 bases identical to TRBD1. V shed 3 bases, J shed 6 bases, and the junction held 7 bases outside the gene matches. CDR3 length: 13 residues. Germline V gives CDR1 GTSNPN, CDR2 SVGIG (reference sequence). In DNA, the CDR3 is TGTGCCTGGAGCGAGGGACAGCTGGATGGCTACACCTTC. As protein: CAWSEGQLDGYTF.

This chain links TRBV10-3 with TRBJ2-7, with D unclear. V lost 6 bases and J lost 1, with 13 bases in between. This CDR3 has 14 residues. Germline CDR1 is ENHRY and CDR2 is SYGVKD. The CDR3 spells CAISRSESSYEQYF. The CDR3 region has the DNA TGTGCCATCAGCAGGTCGGAGTCTTCCTACGAGCAGTACTTC.

There are many counts of this clonotype. The rearrangement uses TRBV11-2 and TRBJ1-2; D remains ambiguous. The germline CDR1 and CDR2 sequences are SGHAT and FQNNGV. With 4 bases removed from V and 7 bases from J, the gap between germline ends came to 16 bases. This CDR3 is 14 amino acids long. The CDR3 DNA reads as TGTGCCAGCAGCTCCTATGTTGGAGGGCTTGGCTACACCTTC. Translation gives CASSSYVGGLGYTF. The whole variable domain, remainder taken from reference TRBV11-2 and TRBJ1-2, is EAGVAQSPRYKIIEKRQSVAFWCNPISGHATLYWYQQILGQGPKLLIQFQNNGVVDDSQLPKDRFSAERLKGVDSTLKIQPAKLEDSAVYLCASSSYVGGLGYTFGSGTRLTVV.

This clonotype was counted many times. The rearrangement links TRBV19 to TRBJ1-1; D not resolved. Germline V gene sequence: CDR1 LNHDA, CDR2 SQIVND (reference sequence). This CDR3 contains 17 residues. V was clipped by 3 bases and J by 0 bases, with 17 bases between them. CDR3 nucleotide sequence: TGTGCCAGTAGTATTTTCGGAGGGTCAATCATGAACACTGAAGCTTTCTTT. Amino acid sequence: CASSIFGGSIMNTEAFF.

This chain connects TRBV4-1 to TRBJ1-3, with 8 bases identical to TRBD1. CDR1 MGHRA and CDR2 YSYEKL come from the germline V gene. J lost 0 bases, V lost 5 bases, and 9 bases had no gene match. The CDR3 totals 17 residues. The CDR3, as DNA: TGCGCCAGCAGCGACACAGGGGGGGATCTCTCTGGAAACACCATATATTTT. It codes for CASSDTGGDLSGNTIYF.

This clonotype was found many times. The V gene is TRBV7-8, the J gene TRBJ1-1; D not certain. Germline CDR1 SGHVS, CDR2 FQNEAQ. The CDR3 covers 12 residues. Trimming took off 0 bases at V and 3 bases at J, with 2 bases between the two ends. CDR3 in DNA: TGTGCCAGCAGCTTAGCCTACACTGAAGCTTTCTTT. Encoded protein: CASSLAYTEAFF.

The V gene is TRBV6-1, the J gene TRBJ2-2, with D possibly TRBD1 on 6 matching bases. Looked up from germline, CDR1 is MNHNS and CDR2 is SASEGT. The CDR3 has 13 residues. The germline V and J ends were trimmed by 6 bases and 7 bases, with 12 bases remaining between them. This chain's CDR3 is CASRIQGNGELFF. As DNA, the CDR3 is TGTGCCAGCAGAATACAGGGTAACGGGGAGCTGTTTTTT.

This sequence joins TRBV12-3 or TRBV12-4 and TRBJ2-2; a possible D gene is TRBD1 (6 bases). The CDR3 runs 18 residues. Trimming removed 1 base at V and 4 bases at J, with 19 bases between. CDR3 nucleotide sequence: TGTGCCAGCAGTTTAGTTCTTGGAGGTCAGGGGCGCACCGGGGAGCTGTTTTTT. This encodes CASSLVLGGQGRTGELFF.

In regard to this clonotype: Germline is not matched at one junction end, which may reflect a read error. The V and J genes are TRBV20-1 and TRBJ2-4; the D is unclear. There are 13 residues in the CDR3. Germline CDR1 and CDR2: DFQATT and SNEGSKA (reference sequence). CDR3 coding DNA: TGCAGTGCTAGATGGTCCAGTCAAAACATTAAGTACTTC. Translation gives CSARWSSQNIKYF.

The rearrangement uses TRBV5-1 and TRBJ1-2, with D uncertain. Germline V gene sequence: CDR1 SGHRS, CDR2 YFSETQ. CDR3 size: 13 residues. V was clipped by 0 bases and J by 8 bases, with 11 bases between them. CDR3 sequence reads: CASSLGQVRGYTF. The CDR3 region has the DNA TGCGCCAGCAGCTTGGGCCAGGTCAGGGGCTACACCTTC. Together with reference TRBV5-1 and TRBJ1-2, the CDR3 gives the full variable domain: KAGVTQTPRYLIKTRGQQVTLSCSPISGHRSVSWYQQTPGQGLQFLFEYFSETQRNKGNFPGRFSGRQFSNSRSEMNVSTLELGDSALYLCASSLGQVRGYTFGSGTRLTVV.

This clonotype was seen at least ten times. Here the CDR3 reads CASTGDRASYGYTF. The CDR3 DNA reads TGTGCCAGCACCGGGGACAGGGCTAGCTATGGCTACACCTTC. V usage is TRBV12-3 or TRBV12-4 and J usage is TRBJ1-2; TRBD1 agrees at 9 bases. V lost 7 bases and J lost 4; bases outside the gene matches: 7. This CDR3 comprises 14 residues.

Comment on this clonotype: A much larger clone is a single base away; this may be a read error. The chain links TRBV12-3 or TRBV12-4 to TRBJ2-5; D is uncertain. The CDR3 runs to 11 residues. V was shortened by 5 bases and J by 5 bases, with 6 bases between the two germline ends. CDR3 amino acids: CASSAKETQYF. In nucleotides, the CDR3 is TGTGCCAGCAGTGCAAAGGAGACCCAGTACTTC.

This clonotype has only one observation. The genes are TRBV12-3 or TRBV12-4 and TRBJ1-6; 9 bases line up with TRBD1. With V trimmed by 6 bases and J by 6 bases, 3 bases remained unmatched. The CDR3 sequence is 14 residues long. The CDR3 region has the DNA TGTGCCAGCAGCACAGGGGGCAGTAATTCACCCCTCCACTTT. Translated: CASSTGGSNSPLHF.

V and J are TRBV19 and TRBJ2-7; no reliable D call. This CDR3 is built from 13 residues. The V gene lost 2 bases and the J gene lost 2 bases, with 7 bases spanning the gap. Looked up from germline, CDR1 is LNHDA and CDR2 is SQIVND (reference sequence). CDR3 amino acids: CASSISPAYEQYF. In DNA form, the CDR3 reads TGTGCCAGTAGTATATCGCCAGCCTACGAGCAGTACTTC.

This clonotype was seen at least ten times. This chain connects TRBV18 to TRBJ1-2; 7 nucleotides match TRBD1. J gave up 6 bases and V 3 bases, and 7 bases lay outside the gene matches. CDR3 size: 14 residues. Germline V gene lookup returns CDR1 KGHSH and CDR2 LQKENI. The CDR3 reads CASSPPGQADGYTF. The CDR3 nucleotides are TGTGCCAGCTCACCGCCTGGACAGGCGGATGGCTACACCTTC.

This clonotype was seen only a few times. This may stem from a read error, because a much larger clone lies one nucleotide away. This sequence joins TRBV5-4 and TRBJ2-5, with TRBD2 matching over 8 bases. Germline CDR1 SGHNT, CDR2 YYREEE (reference sequence). This CDR3 spans 15 amino acids. The CDR3 loop is CASSYIGLAGETLYF. In DNA, the CDR3 is TGTGCCAGCAGCTACATAGGACTAGCAGGAGAGACCCTGTACTTC.

The rearrangement uses TRBV6-5 and TRBJ2-7, with TRBD2 as a possible D gene (5 bases). CDR1 is MNHEY, CDR2 SVGAGI, per germline. The CDR3 contains 14 residues. Trimming left V 0 bases short and J 7 bases short, with 13 bases between. The CDR3 bases are TGTGCCAGCAGTTACTCGGGGTTCCCGGGGGAGCAGTACTTC. Translated, it gives CASSYSGFPGEQYF.

This clonotype showed up many times. V gene TRBV10-3 combines with J gene TRBJ2-7; unclear D gene. Germline V lookup: CDR1 ENHRY, CDR2 SYGVKD. V lost 3 bases and J lost 3, with 12 bases in between. CDR3 length: 14 amino acids. The CDR3, as DNA: TGTGCCATCAGTGACCAGACGCGCGGCTACGAGCAGTACTTC. Protein: CAISDQTRGYEQYF.

This clonotype was observed many times. V usage is TRBV19 and J usage is TRBJ2-7; D remains unclear. The V and J ends lost 5 bases and 4 bases respectively, with 18 bases between them. Germline lookup yields CDR1 LNHDA and CDR2 SQIVND (reference sequence). This CDR3 contains 15 residues. This chain's CDR3 is CASSPSGPPGYEQYF. The CDR3 DNA reads TGTGCCAGTAGTCCCTCCGGGCCACCCGGGTACGAGCAGTACTTC.

Worth noting for this clonotype: Since no conserved phenylalanine or tryptophan closes the CDR3, a read error is the likely cause. The V call is TRBV7-9, the J call TRBJ1-5, with unresolved D. The CDR3 spans 14 residues. V gave up 4 bases and J gave up 3 bases, with 10 bases separating them. Germline CDR1 and CDR2: SEHNR and FQNEAQ (reference sequence). The chain's CDR3 is CASSSGRHNQPQHY. CDR3 nucleotides: TGTGCCAGCAGCTCCGGACGTCACAATCAGCCCCAGCATTAT.

This chain uses TRBV6-1 with TRBJ2-7, with TRBD1 identical over 7 bases. This CDR3 contains 14 residues. Trimming at V came to 6 bases and at J to 3 bases, leaving 8 bases not matched to a gene. CDR1 is MNHNS and CDR2 is SASEGT in the germline V gene. The CDR3 spells CASRQTGTFYEQYF. CDR3 coding DNA: TGTGCCAGCAGGCAGACAGGGACGTTCTACGAGCAGTACTTC.

The rearrangement uses TRBV5-1 and TRBJ2-7; the match to TRBD2 covers 12 bases. This CDR3 is built from 19 residues. V gave up 0 bases and J gave up 6 bases; unmatched junction bases: 16. CDR1 SGHRS and CDR2 YFSETQ come from the germline V gene. The CDR3 nucleotides read TGCGCCAGCAGCTTGGGTCCTAGCGGGAGGGCCGGATTGGCGGGCGAGCAGTACTTC. It translates to CASSLGPSGRAGLAGEQYF.

This clonotype was picked up a small number of times. The chain has TRBV27 and TRBJ2-7; D possibly matches TRBD1 or TRBD2 (5 bases each). This CDR3 contains 16 residues. The V and J ends lost 5 bases and 6 bases respectively, with 23 bases between them. Germline CDR1 reads MNHEY; CDR2 reads SMNVEV (reference sequence). The CDR3 is CASSQMGRQLVVEQYF. CDR3 nucleotide sequence: TGTGCCAGCAGTCAAATGGGACGACAGCTGGTAGTCGAGCAGTACTTC.